Each of the 11 T cell receptor beta chains below was sequenced from the same sample in a study of CD8+CD57+ T cells in acquired aplastic anemia. Sequencing involved patients with CD8+CD57+ cell expansion previously shown by flow cytometry. The template for TCR beta VDJ and CDR3 sequence profiling was genomic DNA. One entry per CDR3 protein results from TCRdb running MiXCR on the reads. The repertoire consists of roughly 80,000 distinct CDR3 sequences, with approximately 70% occurring once and the leading ten covering roughly 80%. Material: sorted CD4+, CD8+, or CD8+CD57+ T cells (not recorded which) from PBMCs. These TCRs come from a human donor with aplastic anemia.

This chain joins TRBV14 and TRBJ2-5; 9 nucleotides agree with TRBD2. J was trimmed by 4 bases and V by 5 bases; bases with no gene match: 11. The CDR3 extends over 16 amino acids. CDR1 is SGHDN, CDR2 FVKESK, per germline. Here the CDR3 DNA reads TGTGCCAGCAGCGTAGAGGGCGGGAGGGCCGGAGAGACCCAGTACTTC. Translated: CASSVEGGRAGETQYF.

The chain links TRBV9 to TRBJ1-1; possible D gene TRBD1, 5 bases. Germline CDR1 SGDLS, CDR2 YYNGEE. The CDR3 length is 14 residues. V gave up 4 bases and J gave up 3 bases, with 13 bases separating them. The CDR3 coding sequence is TGTGCCAGCAGCACAGGAGGGGAGGACACTGAAGCTTTCTTT. This translates into CASSTGGEDTEAFF.

CDR3 amino acids: CASSTGVSTDTQYF. The CDR3 DNA sequence: TGTGCCAGCTCAACGGGGGTCAGCACAGATACGCAGTATTTT. V and J are TRBV11-3 and TRBJ2-3; a weak D match, TRBD2 (6 bases). Germline V gene lookup returns CDR1 SGHNT and CDR2 YENEEA. V lost 8 bases and J 0 bases, leaving 12 bases between the germline ends. This CDR3 region has 14 residues. Using reference TRBV11-3 and TRBJ2-3 for the parts outside the CDR3, the full variable domain is EAGVVQSPRYKIIEKKQPVAFWCNPISGHNTLYWYLQNLGQGPELLIRYENEEAVDDSQLPKDRFSAERLKGVDSTLKIQPAELGDSAVYLCASSTGVSTDTQYFGPGTRLTVL.

This clonotype was picked up many times. This chain uses TRBV7-8 with TRBJ1-2; D unclear. CDR1 is SGHVS, CDR2 FQNEAQ, per germline. The CDR3 loop spans 14 amino acids. The V gene lost 1 base and the J gene lost 3 bases, with 9 bases spanning the gap. CDR3 amino acids: CASSLELDYYGYTF. The CDR3 coding sequence is TGTGCCAGCAGCTTAGAGTTGGACTACTATGGCTACACCTTC. The whole variable domain, filled in from reference TRBV7-8 and TRBJ1-2, reads GAGVSQSPRYKVAKRGQDVALRCDPISGHVSLFWYQQALGQGPEFLTYFQNEAQLDKSGLPSDRFFAERPEGSVSTLKIQRTQQEDSAVYLCASSLELDYYGYTFGSGTRLTVV.

This clonotype was seen more than once but under ten times. The gene calls are TRBV11-2 and TRBJ2-5, with TRBD2 identical over 8 bases. Germline loops: CDR1 SGHAT, CDR2 FQNNGV. V trimming: 1 base; J trimming: 5 bases; junction bases outside the gene matches: 6. The CDR3 has 15 residues. CDR3 in DNA: TGTGCCAGCAGCTTAGTAATAGCGGGGATGGAGACCCAGTACTTC. Its translation is CASSLVIAGMETQYF. Drawing the rest from reference TRBV11-2 and TRBJ2-5, the complete variable domain is EAGVAQSPRYKIIEKRQSVAFWCNPISGHATLYWYQQILGQGPKLLIQFQNNGVVDDSQLPKDRFSAERLKGVDSTLKIQPAKLEDSAVYLCASSLVIAGMETQYFGPGTRLLVL.

The chain recombines TRBV19 with TRBJ1-1; no clear D. CDR1 is LNHDA, CDR2 SQIVND, per germline (reference sequence). The CDR3 spans 15 residues. Trimming took off 3 bases at V and 3 bases at J, with 14 bases between the two ends. The CDR3 sequence: CASSITNTMHTEAFF. The CDR3 nucleotides are TGTGCCAGTAGTATTACGAACACCATGCACACTGAAGCTTTCTTT.

The V gene is TRBV25-1, the J gene TRBJ1-6; D call uncertain. CDR1 and CDR2 from the germline V gene are MGHDK and SYGVNS. The CDR3 extends over 15 amino acids. V was pared by 5 bases and J by 10 bases, with 18 bases between. The CDR3 region is CASSPPAPIGSPLHF. CDR3 DNA: TGTGCCAGCAGTCCTCCCGCCCCAATTGGCTCACCCCTCCACTTT.

V usage is TRBV14 and J usage is TRBJ2-1; 8 nucleotides align to TRBD1. The CDR3 extends over 16 amino acids. CDR1 SGHDN and CDR2 FVKESK come from the germline V gene. V was pared by 0 bases and J by 8 bases, with 9 bases of the junction left unmatched. CDR3 region: CASSQESPGGIDEQFF. As DNA, the CDR3 is TGTGCCAGCAGCCAAGAGTCCCCAGGGGGCATCGATGAGCAGTTCTTC. Looking up the rest from reference TRBV14 and TRBJ2-1 gives the full variable domain: EAGVTQFPSHSVIEKGQTVTLRCDPISGHDNLYWYRRVMGKEIKFLLHFVKESKQDESGMPNNRFLAERTGGTYSTLKVQPAELEDSGVYFCASSQESPGGIDEQFFGPGTRLTVL.

This chain connects TRBV25-1 to TRBJ1-4; D is ambiguous. The CDR3 runs 15 residues. Germline CDR1 and CDR2: MGHDK and SYGVNS. V dropped 2 bases and J dropped 6 bases, with 13 bases sitting between them. The chain's CDR3 is CASSEPTPFDEKLFF. As DNA, the CDR3 is TGTGCCAGCAGTGAACCGACCCCATTTGATGAAAAACTGTTTTTT. Filled out from reference TRBV25-1 and TRBJ1-4, the complete variable domain reads EADIYQTPRYLVIGTGKKITLECSQTMGHDKMYWYQQDPGMELHLIHYSYGVNSTEKGDLSSESTVSRIRTEHFPLTLESARPSHTSQYLCASSEPTPFDEKLFFGSGTQLSVL.

The chain combines TRBV14 with TRBJ1-5; a weak D match, TRBD1 (6 bases). Germline V CDR1 and CDR2: SGHDN, FVKESK. The germline V and J ends were trimmed by 3 bases and 6 bases, with 12 bases remaining between them. The CDR3 totals 14 residues. The CDR3: CASSHGQRGQPQHF. In DNA, the CDR3 is TGTGCCAGCAGCCACGGACAGCGGGGTCAGCCCCAGCATTTT.

The chain couples TRBV7-2 to TRBJ1-2, with D perhaps TRBD1 (6 bases). Trimming cost V 0 bases and J 4 bases, with 9 bases left between them. The CDR3 spans 14 residues. Germline CDR1 and CDR2: SGHTA and FQGNSA. The CDR3 reads CASSLAGQLYGYTF. CDR3 nucleotide sequence: TGTGCCAGCAGCTTAGCTGGACAGCTCTATGGCTACACCTTC. The variable domain in full, completed from reference TRBV7-2 and TRBJ1-2, reads GAGVSQSPSNKVTEKGKDVELRCDPISGHTALYWYRQSLGQGLEFLIYFQGNSAPDKSGLPSDRFSAERTGGSVSTLTIQRTQQEDSAVYLCASSLAGQLYGYTFGSGTRLTVV.